This T cell receptor beta chain came from a study of shared clonotypes between healthy human individuals. General observations from the study: Inspection by rarefaction showed sorted-subset sequencing to be incomplete despite large depth. With four donors compared, 4% to 5% of naive CD4 clonotypes were shared.

The method was immunoSEQ multiplex PCR; TCRdb's version includes in-frame clones alone and lacks a portion of them. The sample carries around 1.6 million clones, 95% to 99% recorded once. This clone was seen a single time. Its target is unknown. The germline CDR1 and CDR2 sequences are SGHTA and FQGNSA. The length of the CDR3 is 13 residues. Deletions cut 0 bases from V and 6 bases from J, with 8 bases between. This receptor was obtained from a man aged 25 to 45 in good health. What was sequenced was naive CD4+ T cells sorted from blood. Indicated subset: CD45RA+ positively selected. This chain uses TRBV7-2 with TRBJ1-2; D unresolved. CDR3 loop: CASSLAGRDGYTF. The DNA for the CDR3 is TGTGCCAGCAGCTTAGCCGGCCGGGATGGCTACACCTTC.